This T cell receptor beta chain was sequenced during a study of T cell responses to AZD1222 COVID-19 vaccine. General observations from the study: Mapped onto spike, vaccine-associated CD4 TCRs spanned it and were dominant at 160-218 and 743-854.

This CDR3 has 15 amino acids. Trimming pared 5 bases from V and 1 base from J, leaving 13 bases between. Germline values: CDR1 SGHRS, CDR2 YFSETQ. A single count supports this clone. Its target is unknown. Sequencing was performed with immunoSEQ multiplex PCR; in TCRdb, only in-frame clones are kept and a portion is missing. This table holds roughly 34,000 clones, approximately 91% found once. The sample was peripheral blood, taken on day 0 of AZD1222 vaccination. The chain couples TRBV5-1 to TRBJ1-5; D perhaps matches TRBD1 (5 bases). This TCR was recovered from an adult in good health. CDR3 sequence: CASRRDGVSNQPQHF. The CDR3 coding sequence is TGCGCCAGCAGGCGGGACGGGGTAAGCAATCAGCCCCAGCATTTT.